The present T cell receptor (beta chain) was sequenced within a study of T cell responses to AZD1222 COVID-19 vaccine. Whole-study results and caveats: The study reported that nearly half of spike-specific TCRs target unmutated variant regions. Baseline seropositivity characterized only six AZD1222 recipients. Spike-specific TCR repertoires showed rising breadth and depth after two AZD1222 doses. Repertoires were sampled only after the peak T cell response.

Sequencing used immunoSEQ multiplex PCR; TCRdb keeps in-frame clones, though not all of them. The repertoire has 200,000 to 250,000 clones, more than 85% of them found once; the top ten carry roughly 0.99%. Regarding this clone: Its antigen is currently unknown.

The length of the CDR3 is 12 residues. V dropped 3 bases and J dropped 10 bases, with 13 bases sitting between them. CDR1 and CDR2 from the germline V gene are GTSNPN and SVGIG (reference sequence). The source was peripheral blood, collected on day 0 of MenACWY control vaccination. J is TRBJ2-1 and V is TRBV30, with no clear D. This TCR derives from an adult in good health. DNA of the CDR3: TGTGCCTGGAGCTTAAGGAATCGGGAGCAGTTCTTC. This translates into CAWSLRNREQFF.